This T cell receptor (beta chain) was captured in a study of cytomegalovirus exposure and HLA in healthy donors listed by TCRdb under 2017. Regarding the complete study: An earlier analysis of roughly 500 of the donors reported about 260 Gb of sequence data and 117 million unique TCR beta sequences obtained from around 190 million T cells. The study was designed to test whether signatures of past pathogen exposure could be identified by cataloging public T cell receptors. A handful of DR-DQ haplotypes were handled as single units for association and clustering because linkage in the cohort was strong. Class I and class II HLA loci were covered by the typing at four-digit resolution. Every repertoire in the discovery cohort had been generated on one and the same sequencing platform. Rather than drawing on any new phenotypic data, the later analysis identified candidate immune exposures from TCR beta sequences and the way those sequences occurred across donors. A later analysis re-examined previously published TCR beta repertoires from about 670 donors and added high-resolution HLA genotyping to investigate patterns of TCR occurrence. The study profiled the T cell repertoires of hundreds of subjects by immunosequencing and related them to cytomegalovirus serostatus. To decide whether each TCR beta V gene segment behaved as functional or pseudogenic, an earlier analysis of approximately 590 of the donors relied on high-throughput TCR beta sequencing. Roughly 300 gigabases of sequencing data and about 92 million unique TCR sequences made up an early release that covered roughly 670 HLA-typed donors. Besides the first cohort of roughly 640 subjects, a separate validation cohort made up of around 120 different subjects was used. To predict cytomegalovirus infection status, the study brought together high-throughput TCR immunosequencing, statistical association of individual TCRs with disease status, and machine learning. Donor age, sex, ethnicity and CMV serostatus were collected together with the repertoire data. Among the approximately 420 genotyped donors, approximately 76% belonged to the genetic ancestry cluster associated with self-reported Caucasian donors. The number of typed donors differed by locus: 629-630 for A, B, C, DRB1 and DQB1; some 540 for DQA1; approximately 600 for DPA1; and around 450 for DPB1. Among roughly 400 genotyped donors of the cohort, an average of approximately 200,000 unique TCR beta nucleotide sequences was sequenced per donor, of which approximately 18% were non-productive. In a later genetic analysis, genome-wide SNP genotypes for about 60% of the 666 donors were used, and that subset was treated as a discovery cohort. General findings and caveats noted by the study authors: The presence/absence analyses assumed that sequencing depth was roughly uniform across donors, and that assumption may not be true. Several of the top co-occurrence clusters appeared to be linked to parvovirus B19, influenza, CMV and Epstein-Barr virus, according to a later analysis. Some IMGT-functional V segments, including TRBV6-2 and TRBV6-3, could not be distinguished by the 87-base-pair reads and were therefore excluded. Broadly in line with IMGT annotations, most TCR beta V segments showed up in productive rearrangements about 87% or about 30% of the time in an earlier analysis of some 590 of the donors. A further reported finding was that TCR beta sequences accurately predicted the HLA-A and HLA-B alleles for most subjects in the first cohort. Because HLA typing was missing for some donors at each locus, association tests included only the typed subset. The earlier analysis of 450 to 700 of the donors excluded some 16 rarely observed V segments, including chromosome 9 orphons, because counts were too low. V-gene and J-gene trimming of TCR beta chains was associated with a missense DCLRE1C variant in a later genetic analysis, and the association was replicated in an independent cohort. Cytomegalovirus status was reported to be diagnosed by the classifier with high specificity and sensitivity in both the original and validation cohorts. In a later analysis, HLA-associated TCR beta chains were found to be more clonally expanded and to have lower generation probabilities than equally common non-associated chains. In a later analysis, most CMV-associated TCR beta chains were found to appear HLA-restricted, with HLA associations seemingly driven largely by CMV exposure. A later analysis found that TCR association rates varied across HLA loci, with DRB1 alleles showing the most associated TCRs and HLA-C alleles the fewest. Most TCR sequences were seen in very few donors, while some public TCRs were found in many individuals. In vitro tests confirmed that three of the cytomegalovirus-associated TCR beta chains recognize cytomegalovirus antigens. It was suggested by the authors that the approach could potentially be generalized to other disease states and immunological phenotypes. The study listed 150 to 200 TCR beta chains as associated with cytomegalovirus. Immune exposure information for the cohort was limited to CMV serostatus. A cluster of highly shared sequence variants was judged likely to be a technical artifact of the sequencing pipeline. When HLA alleles, especially DR and DQ, strongly co-occurred, TCR associations were difficult to assign to individual alleles. Compared with the roughly 670-donor mean, donors in an Asian-associated ancestry cluster had fewer N-insertions in productive TCRs, according to a later genetic analysis. At a false discovery rate of 0.05, a later analysis linked 15,000 to 20,000 TCR beta sequences to specific HLA alleles. The cohort was sequenced for TCR beta chains only, and without alpha or paired-chain data the features that could be detected were limited. Linkage disequilibrium might explain the correlated functional status among segregating V segments, but an unknown experimental factor could not be excluded.

Library construction relied on the immunoSEQ multiplex PCR assay. The multiplex PCR relied on a mix of 60 forward primers for TCR Vbeta segments and 13 reverse primers for TCR Jbeta segments. The CDR3 region of rearranged TCR beta genes was amplified from genomic DNA by a multiplex PCR assay. The amplified TCR beta libraries were sequenced on the Illumina HiSeq System as 87-base-pair reads. On the study's bioinformatics: A later analysis tallied 75 million to 95 million unique TCR beta chains across the 700 or so repertoires, and some 12 million of those chains were shared by two or more donors. A nearest-neighbor algorithm error-corrected the raw reads and collapsed the reads into unique sequences, merging closely related sequences to remove PCR and sequencing errors. V, D and J gene segments were assigned by aligning CDR3 sequences to IMGT reference sequences. For a sequence to be retained, at least a six-nucleotide match to both a V gene segment and a J gene segment was required. Rearrangements were called productive when the CDR3 lacked stop codons and stayed in frame with V and J; all others were non-productive. CDR3 was defined according to IMGT convention as the region running from the second conserved V-encoded cysteine to the conserved J-encoded phenylalanine. Sequences without an unambiguous match to a single V gene segment were excluded from the earlier analysis of almost 600 of the donors. In an earlier analysis of 587 of the donors, a V segment was called functional when productive rearrangements were above 56.7%, and segregating when the standard deviation between donors exceeded 5%. A statistical classification framework was built to diagnose cytomegalovirus status from the catalog of TCR beta chain sequences. A later analysis assigned V and J genes by comparing TCR nucleotide sequences with IMGT/GENE-DB human TR gene sequences. Using the TCRdist pipeline, a later analysis assigned CDR3 sequences along with most-parsimonious VDJ recombination scenarios. In a later analysis, each TCR beta chain was defined by its CDR3 amino acid sequence together with its V-gene family, and reads without a unique V-gene family were excluded. In a later analysis, approximately 640 highly shared, low-generation-probability nucleotide sequences were removed to address suspected cross-contamination and a sequencing artifact. In a later analysis, a clonal expansion index was calculated for each public chain from normalized within-repertoire ranks of inferred template counts. Generation probabilities in a later analysis came from a VDJ recombination model fitted to out-of-frame rearrangements, and those results were checked against IGoR. A later analysis scored TCR-TCR, TCR-HLA and TCR-CMV co-occurrence with hypergeometric tests, applying a repertoire-size bias correction to TCR pairs. To estimate false discovery rates, a later analysis permuted the HLA or CMV assignments 20 times. In a later analysis, co-occurring TCRs were grouped using DBSCAN, and TCRdist sequence similarity was added for clustering within HLA-allele-positive subsets. Repertoires with fewer than 30,000 or more than 120,000 public chains were left out of co-occurrence clustering, as were about 5 repertoires with anomalous nucleotide sharing. Not all clones reach the TCRdb copy of this immuneACCESS table, which keeps in-frame sequences only. Checked studies attribute under half of the gap to unresolved V genes and leave the rest unexplained. Clone size and the V and J calls come from that table; the DNA yielded D and trimming. The sample profile shows about 160,000 clones; roughly three quarters of them were found once. The ten largest clones add up to 8.5% to 10% of the sample.

The cohort comprised 550 to 700 healthy bone marrow donors. Cohort members were all nominally healthy when sampled, although unrecorded immune exposures were likely present. The donor was CMV seropositive and belonged to the group of more than 250 seropositive cohort members. A peripheral blood sample was provided by each donor, and peripheral blood mononuclear cells were used for TCR beta sequencing. The Qiagen DNeasy Blood Extraction Kit was used to extract genomic DNA from the blood cell samples. Regarding this clone: The antigen it binds to is not known. Qualities for individual bases were not recorded, and no much larger clone is one base off.

A distance of 12 bases separates the germline ends of V and J, which lose 2 bases and 2 bases respectively. There are 15 amino acids in the CDR3, from cysteine to phenylalanine inclusive. Just the 45-base CDR3 DNA is kept, in frame starting at base 1. The germline V gene sets CDR1 to SNHLY and CDR2 to FYNNEI. This chain joins TRBV2 to TRBJ1-2; TRBD1 might be the D gene, on 5 matching bases. The specimen was PBMCs. The clonotype comes from a man aged 18 to 35 in good health and CMV-seropositive. The CDR3 protein: CASSESGGQNYGYTF. The sequenced DNA is TGTGCCAGCAGTGAATCGGGGGGTCAAAACTATGGCTACACCTTC. Where the CDR3 stops, the reference TRBV2 and TRBJ1-2 genes take over; the full variable domain is EPEVTQTPSHQVTQMGQEVILRCVPISNHLYFYWYRQILGQKVEFLVSFYNNEISEKSEIFDDQFSVERPDGSNFTLKIRSTKLEDSAMYFCASSESGGQNYGYTFGSGTRLTVV.